The entry below describes one T cell receptor beta chain. Assay: immunoSEQ multiplex PCR; the TCRdb copy retains only in-frame clones and omits some. Here the sample spans 90,000 or so clones, around 89% being singletons. The data were obtained in a study of control samples from healthy donors and cancer patients. The sequenced material came from blood. The sequence was obtained from a woman aged 70-85 years in good health.

The CDR3 here is CASSVTPQGGDTEAFF. As DNA, the CDR3 is TGTGCCAGCAGCGTAACCCCCCAGGGGGGGGACACTGAAGCTTTCTTT. The chain has TRBV9 and TRBJ1-1; 7 bases are shared with TRBD1. The J segment lost 3 bases and the V segment lost 1 base, leaving 9 bases of the junction unmatched. In germline, CDR1 is SGDLS, CDR2 YYNGEE. The CDR3 totals 16 residues. The complete variable domain, with remaining parts taken from reference TRBV9 and TRBJ1-1, reads DSGVTQTPKHLITATGQRVTLRCSPRSGDLSVYWYQQSLDQGLQFLIQYYNGEERAKGNILERFSAQQFPDLHSELNLSSLELGDSALYFCASSVTPQGGDTEAFFGQGTRLTVV.